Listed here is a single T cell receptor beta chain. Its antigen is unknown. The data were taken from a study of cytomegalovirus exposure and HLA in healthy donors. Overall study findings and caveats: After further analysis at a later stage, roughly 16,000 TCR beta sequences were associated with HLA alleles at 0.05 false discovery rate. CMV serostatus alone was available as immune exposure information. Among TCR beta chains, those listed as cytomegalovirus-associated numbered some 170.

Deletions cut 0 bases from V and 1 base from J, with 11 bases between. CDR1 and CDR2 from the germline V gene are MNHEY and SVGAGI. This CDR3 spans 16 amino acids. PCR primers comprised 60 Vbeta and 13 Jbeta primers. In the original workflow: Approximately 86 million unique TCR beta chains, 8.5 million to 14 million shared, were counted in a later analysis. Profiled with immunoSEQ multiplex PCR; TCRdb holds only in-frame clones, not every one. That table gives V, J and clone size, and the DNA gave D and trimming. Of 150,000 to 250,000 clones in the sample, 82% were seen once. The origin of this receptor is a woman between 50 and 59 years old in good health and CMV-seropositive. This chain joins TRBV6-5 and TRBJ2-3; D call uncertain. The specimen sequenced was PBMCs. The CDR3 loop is CASSYSAGPGTDTQYF. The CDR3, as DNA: TGTGCCAGCAGTTACTCCGCTGGGCCCGGCACAGATACGCAGTATTTT.